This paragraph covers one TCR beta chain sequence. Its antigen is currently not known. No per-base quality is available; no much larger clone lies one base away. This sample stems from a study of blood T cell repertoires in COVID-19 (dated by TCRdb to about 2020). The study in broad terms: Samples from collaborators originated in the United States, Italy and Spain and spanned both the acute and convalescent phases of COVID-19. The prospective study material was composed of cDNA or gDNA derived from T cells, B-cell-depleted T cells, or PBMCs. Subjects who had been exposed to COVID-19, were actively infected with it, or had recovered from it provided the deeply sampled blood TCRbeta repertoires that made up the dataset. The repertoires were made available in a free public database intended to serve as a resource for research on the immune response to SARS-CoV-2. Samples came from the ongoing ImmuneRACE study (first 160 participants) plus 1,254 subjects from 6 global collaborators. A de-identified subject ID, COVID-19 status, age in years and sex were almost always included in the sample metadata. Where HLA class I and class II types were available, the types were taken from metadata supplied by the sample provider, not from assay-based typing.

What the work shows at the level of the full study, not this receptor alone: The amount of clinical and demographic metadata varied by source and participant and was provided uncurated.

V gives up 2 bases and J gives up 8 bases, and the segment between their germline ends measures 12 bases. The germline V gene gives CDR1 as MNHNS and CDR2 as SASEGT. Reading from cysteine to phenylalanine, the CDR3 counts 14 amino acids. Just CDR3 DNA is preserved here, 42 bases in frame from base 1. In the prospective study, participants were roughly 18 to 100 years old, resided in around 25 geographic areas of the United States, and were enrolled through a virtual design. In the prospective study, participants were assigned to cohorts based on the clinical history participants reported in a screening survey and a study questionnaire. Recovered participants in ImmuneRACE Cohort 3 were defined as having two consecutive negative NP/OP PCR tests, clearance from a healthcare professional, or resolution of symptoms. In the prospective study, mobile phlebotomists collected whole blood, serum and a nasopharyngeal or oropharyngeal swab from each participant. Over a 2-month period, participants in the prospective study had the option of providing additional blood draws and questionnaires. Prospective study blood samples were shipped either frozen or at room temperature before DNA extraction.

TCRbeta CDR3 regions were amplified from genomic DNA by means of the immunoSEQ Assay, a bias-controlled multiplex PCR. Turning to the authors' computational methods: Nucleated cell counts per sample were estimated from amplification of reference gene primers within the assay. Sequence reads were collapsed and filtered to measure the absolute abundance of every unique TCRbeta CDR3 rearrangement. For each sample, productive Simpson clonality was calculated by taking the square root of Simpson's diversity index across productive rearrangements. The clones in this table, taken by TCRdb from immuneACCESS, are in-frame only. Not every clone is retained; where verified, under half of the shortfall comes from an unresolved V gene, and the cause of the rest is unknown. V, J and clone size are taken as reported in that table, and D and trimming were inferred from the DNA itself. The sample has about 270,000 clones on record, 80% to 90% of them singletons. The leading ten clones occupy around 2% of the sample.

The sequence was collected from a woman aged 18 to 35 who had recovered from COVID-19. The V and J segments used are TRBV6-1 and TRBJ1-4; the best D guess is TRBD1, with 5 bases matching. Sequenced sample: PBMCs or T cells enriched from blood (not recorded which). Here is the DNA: TGTGCCAGCAGTGAAAGTCAGGGCTGGGAAAAACTGTTTTTT. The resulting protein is CASSESQGWEKLFF.